Sequencing of this T cell receptor beta chain was carried out in a study of blood T cell repertoires in COVID-19. Turning to the study itself: Collection of acute and convalescent COVID-19 samples took place in the United States, Italy and Spain. Sources were T cells, B-cell-depleted T cells, or PBMCs; the material itself was cDNA or gDNA.

A single count supports this clone. Participants were aged 18 to 89 years from around 24 US areas. Cohort assignment relied on participant-reported clinical history. Germline CDR1 MNHEY, CDR2 SVGAGI. V shed 7 bases and J shed 5 bases, with 20 bases lying between them. The CDR3 spans 15 residues. TCRdb's table, derived via immunoSEQ multiplex PCR, lists solely in-frame clones and lacks some. The table shows fewer than 250,000 clones, with 83% occurring only once. The source of this sequence is a woman aged 45-59 years who had been exposed to COVID-19. The sample was PBMCs or T cells enriched from blood (not recorded which). J is TRBJ1-2 and V is TRBV6-5; TRBD1 is a possible D gene (6 bases). The CDR3, as DNA: TGTGCCAGCAAGAACCACGGACAGCCGGATTATGGCTACACCTTC. It specifies CASKNHGQPDYGYTF.